This T cell receptor (beta chain) was sequenced in a study of beta chain features in type 1 diabetes. Findings of the study overall: Researchers reported that naive, central memory and Treg TCRB repertoires appeared more similar in patients than in healthy donors. When Type 1 diabetes patients were examined, their TCRB CDR3s proved moderately but significantly shorter in all four CD4+ subsets. Short templates might get an advantage during PCR, and this would be equal in patients and controls. cDNA sequencing could over-represent cells with high TCR expression.

The sequenced template was cDNA made from the entire isolated RNA. Reads from naive, central memory and regulatory T cell samples averaged about 3.3 million. Sequencing was performed with immunoSEQ multiplex PCR; in TCRdb, only in-frame clones are kept and a portion is missing. The data hold 640,000 or so clones, with over 12% observed a single time. On this clone: What it binds is not known.

The germline V gene has CDR1 MNHEY and CDR2 SVGAGI. The CDR3 has 13 residues. The junction had 9 bases not matched to a gene; V was cut back by 7 bases and J by 6 bases. This rearrangement joins TRBV6-5 to TRBJ2-7, with 7 bases identical to TRBD1. This sequence was found in a man aged 18 to 29 with type 1 diabetes. The material sequenced was naive CD4+ T cells from blood. CDR3 in amino acids: CASKGTASAEQYF. The CDR3 DNA is TGTGCCAGCAAGGGGACAGCCTCCGCCGAGCAGTACTTC.